This is a list of T cell receptor beta chains from one sample in a study of cytomegalovirus exposure and HLA in healthy donors. The repertoire was sequenced with immunoSEQ multiplex PCR; TCRdb's copy has only in-frame clones and lacks some. The data contain under 200,000 clones, over 70% of them singletons. Sequencing was carried out using PBMCs. The receptor set was obtained from a woman aged 50 to 60 in good health and CMV-seronegative. CDR3s include the opening cysteine and the closing phenylalanine or tryptophan. A D gene is named only where the DNA matches it firmly. Some rows have no size entry. The others give once, few or many, or a class for an expanded clone.

d_call	clone_size	v_call	j_call	cdr3_nt	cdr3_aa
.	.	TRBV5-6	TRBJ1-2	TGTGCCAGCAGCTTGAATGCGGGAATCAATGGCTACACCTTC	CASSLNAGINGYTF
TRBD1	.	TRBV10-1	TRBJ2-1	TGCGCCAGCAGTGAATCTGGACAGGGGGCAAATGAGCAGTTCTTC	CASSESGQGANEQFF
TRBD1	.	TRBV5-1	TRBJ1-5	TGCGCCAGCAGCTGGCACGGGACAGGGGACAGCAATCAGCCCCAGCATTTT	CASSWHGTGDSNQPQHF
TRBD2	.	TRBV11-2	TRBJ2-3	TGTGCCAGCAGCACCACCGGAGGACTAGCAAAAGATACGCAGTATTTT	CASSTTGGLAKDTQYF
.	.	TRBV10-3	TRBJ2-2	TGTGCCATCAGTGAGCCGTCGGCGGGACGGGGCGGGGAGCTGTTTTTT	CAISEPSAGRGGELFF
.	once	TRBV10-1	TRBJ2-1	TGCGCCAGCAGTGATCGGCTAGCGCCCTACAATGAGCAGTTCTTC	CASSDRLAPYNEQFF
TRBD1	.	TRBV18	TRBJ2-5	TGTGCCAGCTCACCTGACAGGGGGCAGGAGACCCAGTACTTC	CASSPDRGQETQYF
TRBD2	.	TRBV7-8	TRBJ2-7	TGTGCCAGCAGCTCCGGGTCTAGCGGGGGCCACTTC	CASSSGSSGGHF
.	.	TRBV20-1	TRBJ1-5	TGCAGTGCTTCCGATCAGCCCCAGCATTTT	CSASDQPQHF
TRBD2	.	TRBV11-2	TRBJ2-1	TGTGCCAGCAGCTTAGGGAGCGGGAGGGCCCATGAGCAGTTCTTC	CASSLGSGRAHEQFF
.	.	TRBV21-1	TRBJ1-5	TGTGCCAGCAGCAGATTGTTGGGGGATTTTCGGGGACAGGGGGGGAATCAGCCCCAGCATTTT	CASSRLLGDFRGQGGNQPQHF
.	few	TRBV4-1	TRBJ2-7	TGCGCCAGCGGCGGGGACTCATTCGACGAGCAGTACTTC	CASGGDSFDEQYF
TRBD1	once	TRBV27	TRBJ2-1	TGTGCCAGCAGTGGACAGGGGACTTCTTACAATGAGCAGTTCTTC	CASSGQGTSYNEQFF
.	few	TRBV4-1	TRBJ1-1	TGCGCCAGCAGCCAAGTCCCCCCAACAATGAACACTGAAGCTTTCTTT	CASSQVPPTMNTEAFF
TRBD1	.	TRBV2	TRBJ1-5	TGTGCCAGCAGTGAAATAGGAGGGACAGGCCGGGGGCCCCAGCATTTT	CASSEIGGTGRGPQHF
.	.	TRBV6-5	TRBJ1-4	TGTGCCAGCAGCGAGACAACTAATGAAAAACTGTTTTTT	CASSETTNEKLFF
TRBD2	.	TRBV19	TRBJ2-3	TGTGCCAGTCGCAGCGAGAGCGGGGGCACAGATACGCAGTATTTT	CASRSESGGTDTQYF
TRBD2	once	TRBV7-9	TRBJ2-7	TGTGCCACCACGGGGGGGGACTACGAGCAGTACTTC	CATTGGDYEQYF
.	.	TRBV28	TRBJ2-7	TGTGCCAGCAGTTACCCAGCGGGCGCCGCCAACGAGCAGTACTTC	CASSYPAGAANEQYF
TRBD1	.	TRBV7-8	TRBJ1-5	TGTGCCAGCAGCAGGACAGGGGTCAATCAGCCCCAGCATTTT	CASSRTGVNQPQHF
.	.	TRBV19	TRBJ2-2	TGTGCCAGTAGTATAAAGCGGGCCGGGGAGCTGTTTTTT	CASSIKRAGELFF
TRBD1	.	TRBV7-3	TRBJ1-1	TGTGCCAGCAGCCCCCAGGGGGCAAACACTGAAGCTTTCTTT	CASSPQGANTEAFF
TRBD2	.	TRBV28	TRBJ2-3	TGTGCCAGCAGTCATATCTCCCGGACTAGCGGCTTCACAGATACGCAGTATTTT	CASSHISRTSGFTDTQYF
.	.	TRBV30	TRBJ2-3	TGTGCCTGGAGGCGGGACCCAGGCACAGATACGCAGTATTTT	CAWRRDPGTDTQYF
.	.	TRBV27	TRBJ2-1	TGTGCCAGCAGTTTCTCAGGGAATGAGCAGTTCTTC	CASSFSGNEQFF
.	.	TRBV10-3	TRBJ2-3	TGTGCCATCAGTCCTATCCAGGGAAGACAGAGCACAGATACGCAGTATTTT	CAISPIQGRQSTDTQYF
.	.	TRBV5-6	TRBJ1-1	TGTGCCAGCAGCTTTAGTGGGGGGTACACTGAAGCTTTCTTT	CASSFSGGYTEAFF
.	.	TRBV5-1	TRBJ2-1	TGCGCCAGCAGCTTGGACGGAGGGCCCTACAATGAGCAGTTCTTC	CASSLDGGPYNEQFF
TRBD1	few	TRBV15	TRBJ1-5	TGTGCCACCAGCAGACGGGACAGGGGGAATCAGCCCCAGCATTTT	CATSRRDRGNQPQHF
TRBD1	.	TRBV6-5	TRBJ1-1	TGTGCCAGCAGTGACGGGACAGACACTGAAGCTTTCTTT	CASSDGTDTEAFF
.	.	TRBV20-1	TRBJ2-7	TGCAGTGCCCCACGAGGGCCCGAGCAGTACTTC	CSAPRGPEQYF
.	.	TRBV18	TRBJ2-7	TGTGCCAGCTCACCACGGAGGGTTTACGAGCAGTACTTC	CASSPRRVYEQYF
TRBD1	once	TRBV28	TRBJ1-2	TGTGCCAGCTCACAGGGGGCTGGTGGCTACACCTTC	CASSQGAGGYTF
TRBD1	.	TRBV27	TRBJ2-6	TGTGCCAGCAGTCCCTGGGGACAGGGGAGATCTGGAGCCAACGTCCTGACTTTC	CASSPWGQGRSGANVLTF
.	.	TRBV9	TRBJ2-1	TGTGCCAGCAGCGTAGGCCTAGGGAGCTCCTACAATGAGCAGTTCTTC	CASSVGLGSSYNEQFF
TRBD2	.	TRBV7-3	TRBJ2-1	TGTGCCAGCAGCTCTCTAGCGGGAGAGCAGTTCTTC	CASSSLAGEQFF
.	.	TRBV7-3	TRBJ2-4	TGTGCCAGCAGCGGAGGAGACATTCAGTACTTC	CASSGGDIQYF
.	.	TRBV2	TRBJ1-4	TGTGCCAGCGGACGGGGGGGAGGGGCTAATGAAAAACTGTTTTTT	CASGRGGGANEKLFF
TRBD2	few	TRBV12-5	TRBJ2-3	TGTGCTAGTGGTTCTAGCGGGAGTTCCACAGATACGCAGTATTTT	CASGSSGSSTDTQYF
.	.	TRBV2	TRBJ2-5	TGTGCCAGCAGGACTTATCAAGAGACCCAGTACTTC	CASRTYQETQYF
TRBD2	.	TRBV4-1	TRBJ2-1	TGCGCCAGCAGCTTCCTGACTAGCGGGATTGTAAATGAGCAGTTCTTC	CASSFLTSGIVNEQFF
.	.	TRBV27	TRBJ2-2	TGTGCCAGCAGTCCATATTCCCGGGGAGCAACCGGGGAGCTGTTTTTT	CASSPYSRGATGELFF
TRBD1	.	TRBV9	TRBJ2-7	TGTGCCAGCAGCGGGAGACAGGGTGAAGAATACGAGCAGTACTTC	CASSGRQGEEYEQYF
.	.	TRBV11-3	TRBJ2-7	TGTGCCAGCAGCCCTGGGGGCACGGCGAGGGAGCAGTACTTC	CASSPGGTAREQYF
TRBD1	.	TRBV11-2	TRBJ2-2	TGTGCCAGCAGCCCCCTGGACAGGGCGGGCGGGGAGCTGTTTTTT	CASSPLDRAGGELFF
TRBD2	.	TRBV9	TRBJ2-1	TGTGCCAGCAGCCCGACTAGCGGAGTGCCCTCGGATGAGCAGTTCTTC	CASSPTSGVPSDEQFF